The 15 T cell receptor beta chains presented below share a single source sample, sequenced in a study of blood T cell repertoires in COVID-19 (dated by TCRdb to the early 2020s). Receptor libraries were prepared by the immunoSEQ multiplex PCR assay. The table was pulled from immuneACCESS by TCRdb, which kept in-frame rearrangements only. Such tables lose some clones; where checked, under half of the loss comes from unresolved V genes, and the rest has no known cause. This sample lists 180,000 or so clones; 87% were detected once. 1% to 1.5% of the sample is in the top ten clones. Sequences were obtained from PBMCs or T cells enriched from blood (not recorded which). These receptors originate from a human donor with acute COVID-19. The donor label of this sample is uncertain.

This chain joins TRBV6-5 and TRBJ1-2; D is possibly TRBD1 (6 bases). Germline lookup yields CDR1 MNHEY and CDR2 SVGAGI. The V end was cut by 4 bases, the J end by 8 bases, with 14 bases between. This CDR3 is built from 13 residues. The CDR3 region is CASSFSGVGGYTF. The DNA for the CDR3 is TGTGCCAGCAGTTTTTCAGGGGTGGGAGGCTACACCTTC.

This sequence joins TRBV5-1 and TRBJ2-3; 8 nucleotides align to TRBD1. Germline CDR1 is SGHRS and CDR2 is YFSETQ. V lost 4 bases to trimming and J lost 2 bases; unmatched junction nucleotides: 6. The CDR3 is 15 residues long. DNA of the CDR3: TGCGCCAGCAGCCTTCAGGGGGCACCCACAGATACGCAGTATTTT. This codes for CASSLQGAPTDTQYF.

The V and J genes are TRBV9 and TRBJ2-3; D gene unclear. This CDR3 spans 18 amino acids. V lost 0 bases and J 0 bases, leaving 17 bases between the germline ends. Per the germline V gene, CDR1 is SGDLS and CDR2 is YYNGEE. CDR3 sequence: CASSVEVLGFTSTDTQYF. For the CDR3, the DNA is TGTGCCAGCAGCGTAGAGGTTCTCGGGTTTACTAGCACAGATACGCAGTATTTT.

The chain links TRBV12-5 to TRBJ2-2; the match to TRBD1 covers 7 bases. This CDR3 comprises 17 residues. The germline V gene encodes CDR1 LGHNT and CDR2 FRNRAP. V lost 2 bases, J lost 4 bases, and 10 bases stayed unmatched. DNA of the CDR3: TGTGCTAGTGGTTTGTTACAGTGGGACAGACCCACCGGGGAGCTGTTTTTT. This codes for CASGLLQWDRPTGELFF.

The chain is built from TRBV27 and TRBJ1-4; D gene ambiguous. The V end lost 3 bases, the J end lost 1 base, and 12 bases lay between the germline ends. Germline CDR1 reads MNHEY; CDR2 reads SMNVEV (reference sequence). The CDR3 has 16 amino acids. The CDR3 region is CASSFLSGRTNEKLFF. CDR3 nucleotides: TGTGCCAGCAGTTTTCTATCCGGGAGAACTAATGAAAAACTGTTTTTT.

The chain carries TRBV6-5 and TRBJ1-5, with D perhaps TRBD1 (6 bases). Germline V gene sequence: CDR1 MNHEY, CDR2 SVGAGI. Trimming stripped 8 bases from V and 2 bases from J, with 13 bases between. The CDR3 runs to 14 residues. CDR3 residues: CASGTGQGNQPQHF. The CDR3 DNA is TGTGCCAGCGGCACAGGGCAGGGCAATCAGCCCCAGCATTTT.

CDR3 in amino acids: CASSLGQTNEKLFF. The DNA of the CDR3 is TGTGCCAGCTCATTGGGACAGACGAATGAAAAACTGTTTTTT. The genes are TRBV18 and TRBJ1-4, with 7 bases fitting TRBD1. Germline CDR1 KGHSH, CDR2 LQKENI. The CDR3 contains 14 residues. The J segment lost 5 bases and the V segment lost 5 bases, leaving 5 bases of the junction unmatched.

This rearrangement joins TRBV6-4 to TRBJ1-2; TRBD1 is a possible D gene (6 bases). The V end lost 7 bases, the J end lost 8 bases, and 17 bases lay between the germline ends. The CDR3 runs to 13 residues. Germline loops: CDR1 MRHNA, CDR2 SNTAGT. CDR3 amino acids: CASKDRSTGGYTF. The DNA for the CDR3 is TGTGCCAGCAAGGACAGATCGACGGGGGGCTACACCTTC.

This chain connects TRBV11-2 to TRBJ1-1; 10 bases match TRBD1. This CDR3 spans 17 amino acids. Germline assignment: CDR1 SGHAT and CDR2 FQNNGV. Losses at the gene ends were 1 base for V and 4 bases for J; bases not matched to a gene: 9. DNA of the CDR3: TGTGCCAGCAGCTTAGGGCGACAGGGGGCGGCAGTCACTGAAGCTTTCTTT. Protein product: CASSLGRQGAAVTEAFF.

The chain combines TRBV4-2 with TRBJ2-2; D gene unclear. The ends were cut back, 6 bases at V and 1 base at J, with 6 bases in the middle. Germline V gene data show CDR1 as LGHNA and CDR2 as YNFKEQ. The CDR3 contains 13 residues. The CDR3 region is CASRAGNTGELFF. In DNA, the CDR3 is TGTGCCAGCAGAGCAGGGAACACCGGGGAGCTGTTTTTT.

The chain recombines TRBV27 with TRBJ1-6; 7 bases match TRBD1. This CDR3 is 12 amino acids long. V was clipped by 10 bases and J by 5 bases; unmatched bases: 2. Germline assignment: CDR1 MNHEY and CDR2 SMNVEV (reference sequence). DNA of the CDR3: TGTGCCACGGGACAGAATAATTCACCCCTCCACTTT. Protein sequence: CATGQNNSPLHF.

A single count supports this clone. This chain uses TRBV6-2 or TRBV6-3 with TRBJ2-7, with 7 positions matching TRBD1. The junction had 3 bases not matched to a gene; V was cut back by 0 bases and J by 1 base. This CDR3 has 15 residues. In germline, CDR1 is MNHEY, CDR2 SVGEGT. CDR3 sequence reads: CASSYSGQTSYEQYF. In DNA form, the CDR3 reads TGTGCCAGCAGTTACTCGGGACAGACATCCTACGAGCAGTACTTC.

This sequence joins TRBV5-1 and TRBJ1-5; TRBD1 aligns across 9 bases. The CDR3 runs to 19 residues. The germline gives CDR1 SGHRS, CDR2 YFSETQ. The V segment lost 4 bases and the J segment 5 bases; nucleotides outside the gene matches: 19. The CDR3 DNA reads TGCGCCAGCAGCCCCGGGCCGGGACAGGGTCGTAAAGGGCATCAGCCCCAGCATTTT. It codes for CASSPGPGQGRKGHQPQHF.

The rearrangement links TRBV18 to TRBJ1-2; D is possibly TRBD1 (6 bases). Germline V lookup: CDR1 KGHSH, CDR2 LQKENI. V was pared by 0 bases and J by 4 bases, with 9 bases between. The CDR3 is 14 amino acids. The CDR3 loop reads CASSPPSGAYGYTF. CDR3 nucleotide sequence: TGTGCCAGCTCACCACCGTCAGGGGCCTATGGCTACACCTTC.

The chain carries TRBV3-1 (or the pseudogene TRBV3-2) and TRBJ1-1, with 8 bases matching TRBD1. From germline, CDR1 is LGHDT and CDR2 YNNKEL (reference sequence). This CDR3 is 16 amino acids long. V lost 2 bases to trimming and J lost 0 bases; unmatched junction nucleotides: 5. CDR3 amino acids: CASSQSGQGVNTEAFF. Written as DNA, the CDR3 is TGTGCCAGCAGCCAATCCGGACAGGGCGTGAACACTGAAGCTTTCTTT.